What follows are 28 T cell receptor beta chains derived from one specimen sequenced in a study of shared clonotypes between healthy human individuals (dated by TCRdb to the early 2020s). The library was built by means of the immunoSEQ multiplex PCR assay. TCRdb took this table from immuneACCESS and kept in-frame rearrangements with V and J called. Such tables lack part of the clones; where checked against another copy, unresolved V genes explain under half of the gap, and the rest is unexplained. Here the sample has 400,000 to 600,000 clones; almost 80% occur a single time. Jointly, the top ten make up 12% of the sample. Sequencing used PBMCs. These receptors were collected from a woman aged 40 to 55 in good health. Some clones in this sample may be carry-over from other donors' samples.

V and J are TRBV29-1 and TRBJ1-1, with TRBD1 identical over 9 bases. This CDR3 spans 13 amino acids. Per germline, CDR1 SQVTM and CDR2 ANQGSEA. V dropped 8 bases and J dropped 4; count of bases not matched to a gene: 8. CDR3 coding DNA: TGCAGCATTGTAACAGGGGGCGTCACTGAAGCTTTCTTT. Its protein is CSIVTGGVTEAFF. Combining the CDR3 with reference TRBV29-1 and TRBJ1-1 gives the whole variable domain SAVISQKPSRDICQRGTSLTIQCQVDSQVTMMFWYRQQPGQSLTLIATANQGSEATYESGFVIDKFPISRPNLTFSTLTVSNMSPEDSSIYLCSIVTGGVTEAFFGQGTRLTVV.

In regard to this clone: The sample carries other DNA sequences with the same CDR3. The rearrangement uses TRBV7-2 and TRBJ1-1; D call uncertain. CDR3 size: 13 residues. Trimming took off 5 bases at V and 1 base at J, with 8 bases between the two ends. Looked up from germline, CDR1 is SGHTA and CDR2 is FQGNSA. CDR3 in DNA: TGTGCCAGCAGCCCTGGGAGGAACACTGAAGCTTTCTTT. It translates to CASSPGRNTEAFF.

This chain connects TRBV6-6 to TRBJ2-1; D unclear. V was clipped by 1 base and J by 0 bases, with 4 bases between them. The germline gives CDR1 MNHNY, CDR2 SVGAGI (reference sequence). CDR3 size: 14 residues. The CDR3 nucleotides read TGTGCCAGCAGTTACTACCGCTCCTACAATGAGCAGTTCTTC. Translation gives CASSYYRSYNEQFF.

The sample holds one count of this clone. CDR3 residues: CASSISPGQGDGYTF. CDR3 sequence (DNA): TGTGCCAGTAGTATCTCTCCGGGACAGGGGGATGGCTACACCTTC. The chain couples TRBV19 to TRBJ1-2; 11 nucleotides agree with TRBD1. Germline lookup yields CDR1 LNHDA and CDR2 SQIVND (reference sequence). The CDR3 is 15 residues long. Trimming removed 3 bases from V and 6 bases from J; junction bases left unmatched: 6.

The chain is built from TRBV10-3 and TRBJ2-6; 7 bases fit TRBD1. CDR1 and CDR2 from the germline V gene are ENHRY and SYGVKD. The CDR3 sequence is 18 residues long. Losses at the gene ends were 0 bases for V and 1 base for J; bases not matched to a gene: 6. CDR3 DNA sequence: TGTGCCATCAGTGAGTCGAGACAGGGTGATTCTGGGGCCAACGTCCTGACTTTC. Amino acid sequence: CAISESRQGDSGANVLTF.

This clone has a handful of counts. The gene calls are TRBV7-6 and TRBJ1-2; D is undetermined. Germline V gene lookup returns CDR1 SGHVS and CDR2 FNYEAQ. The V end was cut by 1 base, the J end by 4 bases, with 7 bases between. The CDR3 is 13 amino acids. The CDR3 sequence: CASSLVGGYGYTF. The CDR3 DNA follows: TGTGCCAGCAGCTTAGTAGGCGGCTATGGCTACACCTTC.

The chain recombines TRBV11-2 with TRBJ1-2; maybe TRBD1 (6 bases). The CDR3 is 13 residues long. Germline CDR1 is SGHAT and CDR2 is FQNNGV. Trimming left V 4 bases short and J 8 bases short, with 14 bases between. The CDR3 DNA reads as TGTGCCAGCAGCTACCGGGACACCTTGGGCTACACCTTC. Translation gives CASSYRDTLGYTF.

The genes are TRBV29-1 and TRBJ2-2, with a weak D call TRBD2 (6 bases). Germline V gene data show CDR1 as SQVTM and CDR2 as ANQGSEA. The CDR3 is 14 residues long. Between the trimmed V and J ends, which lost 2 bases and 4 bases, there was a span of 11 bases. This chain's CDR3 is CSVEPLAATGELFF. The CDR3 DNA sequence: TGCAGCGTTGAACCCTTAGCGGCCACCGGGGAGCTGTTTTTT.

This clone was detected only a few times. The chain is built from TRBV14 and TRBJ1-1; unclear D gene. The CDR3 has 13 residues. Trimming left V 0 bases short and J 1 base short, with 3 bases between. CDR1 and CDR2 (germline): SGHDN, FVKESK. The CDR3 spells CASSQDQNTEAFF. CDR3 DNA: TGTGCCAGCAGCCAAGATCAGAACACTGAAGCTTTCTTT.

This clone was detected only once. This chain uses TRBV29-1 with TRBJ1-2; 9 bases align to TRBD1. Germline V gene data show CDR1 as SQVTM and CDR2 as ANQGSEA. Trimming took 8 bases from V and 7 from J; bases not matched to a gene: 5. The CDR3 length is 11 residues. The CDR3 here is CSTQGAGGYTF. CDR3 sequence (DNA): TGCAGCACACAGGGGGCGGGTGGCTACACCTTC.

The chain has TRBV4-2 and TRBJ1-2; D not resolved. CDR3 length: 13 amino acids. Germline-derived CDR1 and CDR2 are LGHNA and YNFKEQ. Trimming took 4 bases from V and 3 from J, leaving 9 bases between them. CDR3 DNA: TGTGCCAGCAGCCCCCGGGAAGACTATGGCTACACCTTC. As protein: CASSPREDYGYTF.

The CDR3 DNA sequence: TGTGCCAGCAGCTTACTAGCGGGAGGACTCTACAATGAGCAGTTCTTC. It codes for CASSLLAGGLYNEQFF. The chain carries TRBV11-2 and TRBJ2-1; TRBD2 matches at 11 bases. V shed 2 bases and J 3 bases; nucleotides not matched to a gene: 3. CDR1 SGHAT and CDR2 FQNNGV come from the germline V gene. This CDR3 is built from 16 residues.

The chain uses TRBV10-1 and TRBJ2-1, with a tentative D call TRBD2 (5 bases). Trimming removed 0 bases at V and 4 bases at J, with 10 bases between. This CDR3 spans 15 amino acids. In germline, CDR1 is WNHNN, CDR2 SYGVQD (reference sequence). The CDR3 sequence is CASSESKRTYNEQFF. CDR3 nucleotide sequence: TGCGCCAGCAGTGAGTCGAAACGGACTTACAATGAGCAGTTCTTC.

This chain uses TRBV10-2 with TRBJ1-4; maybe TRBD1 (5 bases). CDR3 length: 14 amino acids. The germline CDR1 and CDR2 sequences are WSHSY and SAAADI. Trimming pared 9 bases from V and 8 bases from J, leaving 19 bases between. CDR3 DNA sequence: TGCGCCAGTTCCCCCTGGGGCTTAGGGGAAAAACTGTTTTTT. Its translation is CASSPWGLGEKLFF.

The chain recombines TRBV19 with TRBJ2-5, with TRBD2 matching 7 bases. V dropped 0 bases and J dropped 5; count of bases not matched to a gene: 9. CDR1 is LNHDA and CDR2 is SQIVND in the germline V gene (reference sequence). This CDR3 comprises 16 residues. The CDR3 sequence: CASSIDVRGGRETQYF. In DNA, the CDR3 is TGTGCCAGTAGTATAGATGTTCGGGGAGGGAGGGAGACCCAGTACTTC.

The CDR3 DNA reads TGTGCCTGGAGGCCCTCCCCTGGAAACACCATATATTTT. This gives the protein CAWRPSPGNTIYF. J is TRBJ1-3 and V is TRBV30, with D unclear. The germline V gene encodes CDR1 GTSNPN and CDR2 SVGIG (reference sequence). Trimming stripped 3 bases from V and 2 bases from J, with 8 bases between. The CDR3 spans 13 residues.

The chain links TRBV27 to TRBJ2-7; D might be TRBD1 or TRBD2, each matching 5 bases. Trimming took off 5 bases at V and 5 bases at J, with 19 bases between the two ends. The CDR3 is 15 amino acids. Germline V gene sequence: CDR1 MNHEY, CDR2 SMNVEV (reference sequence). CDR3 protein: CASSPLGAGRHEQYF. CDR3 nucleotide sequence: TGTGCCAGCAGTCCTCTCGGGGCAGGGAGACACGAGCAGTACTTC.

Details on this clone: Other DNA sequences from this sample encode an identical CDR3 as well. This sequence joins TRBV5-1 and TRBJ2-5; 7 bases line up with TRBD2. V lost 1 base to trimming and J lost 4 bases; unmatched junction nucleotides: 4. The CDR3 is 14 residues long. Per the germline V gene, CDR1 is SGHRS and CDR2 is YFSETQ. This CDR3 reads CASSLTSGIETQYF. CDR3 sequence (DNA): TGCGCCAGCAGCTTGACCAGCGGGATAGAGACCCAGTACTTC.

This clone was counted a few times. The CDR3, as DNA: TGCGCCAGCAGCCCCAACACCGGGGAGCTGTTTTTT. Protein: CASSPNTGELFF. The chain links TRBV10-1 to TRBJ2-2; D unresolved. V was pared by 6 bases and J by 2 bases, with 4 bases between. The CDR3 totals 12 residues. Germline CDR1 and CDR2: WNHNN and SYGVQD (reference sequence).

The chain links TRBV5-1 to TRBJ2-2; TRBD1 matches 8 bases. Trimming at V came to 0 bases and at J to 1 base, leaving 2 bases not matched to a gene. The germline V gene has CDR1 SGHRS and CDR2 YFSETQ. The CDR3 is 16 residues long. The DNA for the CDR3 is TGCGCCAGCAGCTTGGCAGGGGGCTTGAACACCGGGGAGCTGTTTTTT. Protein: CASSLAGGLNTGELFF.

The chain carries TRBV7-8 and TRBJ2-7; 8 nucleotides match TRBD2. V lost 2 bases and J lost 2; bases outside the gene matches: 5. From germline, CDR1 is SGHVS and CDR2 FQNEAQ. This CDR3 has 15 amino acids. CDR3 in amino acids: CASSLQAGGPYEQYF. Here the CDR3 DNA reads TGTGCCAGCAGCTTACAGGCGGGAGGTCCCTACGAGCAGTACTTC.

This clone was seen a handful of times. This chain uses TRBV10-1 with TRBJ2-1; D assignment may be TRBD1 or TRBD2 (5 bases each). Per the germline V gene, CDR1 is WNHNN and CDR2 is SYGVQD (reference sequence). Trimming stripped 2 bases from V and 10 bases from J, with 12 bases between. The CDR3 contains 13 residues. CDR3 amino acids: CASSELNGDEQFF. Written as DNA, the CDR3 is TGCGCCAGCAGTGAGCTGAACGGGGACGAGCAGTTCTTC.

In the case of this clone: Other DNA sequences from this sample encode an identical CDR3 as well. The chain has TRBV18 and TRBJ2-3; D gene ambiguous. V was cut by 3 bases and J by 6 bases, with 4 bases left in between. Germline V gene lookup returns CDR1 KGHSH and CDR2 LQKENI. This CDR3 is 11 amino acids long. The CDR3 sequence is CASSPGDTQYF. The CDR3 bases are TGTGCCAGCTCACCGGGGGATACGCAGTATTTT.

The CDR3 DNA is TGTGCCAGCAGCTTGGAACTAGCGGGAGTATTTGGGGAGCTGTTTTTT. Amino acid sequence: CASSLELAGVFGELFF. The V gene is TRBV5-8, the J gene TRBJ2-2; 11 nucleotides align to TRBD2. V lost 0 bases to trimming and J lost 8 bases; unmatched junction nucleotides: 6. Germline CDR1 SGHTS, CDR2 YDEGEE. The CDR3 extends over 16 amino acids.

The V gene is TRBV7-2, the J gene TRBJ2-7; D call uncertain. This CDR3 has 14 residues. Germline lookup yields CDR1 SGHTA and CDR2 FQGNSA. The V and J ends lost 5 bases and 0 bases respectively, with 11 bases between them. This chain's CDR3 is CASSTDQSSYEQYF. CDR3 DNA: TGTGCCAGCAGCACAGACCAAAGCTCCTACGAGCAGTACTTC.

The chain combines TRBV28 with TRBJ2-3; D remains ambiguous. The CDR3 consists of 13 residues. Trimming removed 2 bases from V and 8 bases from J, with 11 bases in between. CDR1 MDHEN and CDR2 SYDVKM come from the germline V gene. CDR3 sequence: CASSLVAAATQYF. CDR3 coding DNA: TGTGCCAGCAGTTTAGTCGCTGCAGCTACGCAGTATTTT. Full variable domain (rest looked up from reference TRBV28 and TRBJ2-3): DVKVTQSSRYLVKRTGEKVFLECVQDMDHENMFWYRQDPGLGLRLIYFSYDVKMKEKGDIPEGYSVSREKKERFSLILESASTNQTSMYLCASSLVAAATQYFGPGTRLTVL.

This chain joins TRBV28 and TRBJ2-1; TRBD2 matches at 10 bases. The CDR3 extends over 16 amino acids. V shed 3 bases and J 7 bases; nucleotides not matched to a gene: 9. Germline values: CDR1 MDHEN, CDR2 SYDVKM. CDR3 sequence (DNA): TGTGCCAGCAGTTTGTTTGGTAGCGGGAGGTCGAATGAGCAGTTCTTC. It yields the protein CASSLFGSGRSNEQFF.

This clone has more than one count but fewer than ten. This chain links TRBV7-8 with TRBJ1-1, with 7 bases aligning to TRBD1. Germline V gene data show CDR1 as SGHVS and CDR2 as FQNEAQ. Unmatched junction bases numbered 4, after V lost 5 bases and J lost 1 base. This CDR3 has 14 residues. CDR3: CASSPGQRNTEAFF. The DNA for the CDR3 is TGTGCCAGCAGCCCGGGACAGAGGAACACTGAAGCTTTCTTT.